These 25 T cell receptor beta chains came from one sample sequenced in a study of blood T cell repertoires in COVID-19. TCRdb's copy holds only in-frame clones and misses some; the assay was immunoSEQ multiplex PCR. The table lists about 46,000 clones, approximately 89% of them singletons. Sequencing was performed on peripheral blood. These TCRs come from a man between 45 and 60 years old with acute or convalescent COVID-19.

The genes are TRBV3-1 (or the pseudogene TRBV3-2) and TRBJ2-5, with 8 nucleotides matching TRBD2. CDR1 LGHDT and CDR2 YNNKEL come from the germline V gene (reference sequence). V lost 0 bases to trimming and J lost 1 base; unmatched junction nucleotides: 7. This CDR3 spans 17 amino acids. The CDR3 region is CASSQDLAGQAQETQYF. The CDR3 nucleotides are TGTGCCAGCAGCCAAGATCTAGCGGGCCAAGCCCAAGAGACCCAGTACTTC.

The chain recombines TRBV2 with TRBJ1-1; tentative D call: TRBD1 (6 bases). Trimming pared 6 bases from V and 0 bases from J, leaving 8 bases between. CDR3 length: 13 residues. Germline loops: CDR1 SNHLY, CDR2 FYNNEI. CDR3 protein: CASRDSMNTEAFF. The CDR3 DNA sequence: TGTGCCAGCAGGGACAGTATGAACACTGAAGCTTTCTTT. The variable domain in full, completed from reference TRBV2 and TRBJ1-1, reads EPEVTQTPSHQVTQMGQEVILRCVPISNHLYFYWYRQILGQKVEFLVSFYNNEISEKSEIFDDQFSVERPDGSNFTLKIRSTKLEDSAMYFCASRDSMNTEAFFGQGTRLTVV.

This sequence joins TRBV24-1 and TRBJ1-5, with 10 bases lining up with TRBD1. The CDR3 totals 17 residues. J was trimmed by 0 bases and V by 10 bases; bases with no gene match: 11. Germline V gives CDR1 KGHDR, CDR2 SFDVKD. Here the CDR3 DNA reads TGTGCCACTTCCGGGACAGGGGCTGGGGGTAGCAATCAGCCCCAGCATTTT. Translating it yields CATSGTGAGGSNQPQHF.

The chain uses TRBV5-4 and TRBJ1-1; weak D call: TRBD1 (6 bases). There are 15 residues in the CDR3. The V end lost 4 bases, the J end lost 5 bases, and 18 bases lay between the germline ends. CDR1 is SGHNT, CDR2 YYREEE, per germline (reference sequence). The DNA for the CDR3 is TGTGCCAGCAGCGTTTCAGGGGCAGGAAGGACTGAAGCTTTCTTT. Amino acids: CASSVSGAGRTEAFF.

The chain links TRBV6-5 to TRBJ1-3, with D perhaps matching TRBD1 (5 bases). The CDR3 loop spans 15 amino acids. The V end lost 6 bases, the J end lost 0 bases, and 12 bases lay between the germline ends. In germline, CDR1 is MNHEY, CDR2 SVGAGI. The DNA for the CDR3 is TGTGCCAGCAGATCACAGGCAATCTCTGGAAACACCATATATTTT. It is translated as CASRSQAISGNTIYF.

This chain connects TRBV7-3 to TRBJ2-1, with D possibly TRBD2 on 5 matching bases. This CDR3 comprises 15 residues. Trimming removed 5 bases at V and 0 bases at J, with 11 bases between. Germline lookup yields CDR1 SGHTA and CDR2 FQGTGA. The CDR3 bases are TGTGCCAGCAGCCCGTTAGCGAGCTCCTACAATGAGCAGTTCTTC. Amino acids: CASSPLASSYNEQFF.

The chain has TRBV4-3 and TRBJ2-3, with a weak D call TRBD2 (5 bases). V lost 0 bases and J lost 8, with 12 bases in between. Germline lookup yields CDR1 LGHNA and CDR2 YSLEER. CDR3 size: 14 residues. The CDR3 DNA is TGCGCCAGCAGCCAAGACACCGGGCGGGCTACGCAGTATTTT. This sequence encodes CASSQDTGRATQYF.

CDR3: CASTDRRSGTRRVEQYF. In DNA form, the CDR3 reads TGTGCCAGTACCGACCGAAGGAGCGGGACGCGACGGGTCGAGCAGTACTTC. V usage is TRBV19 and J usage is TRBJ2-7; TRBD2 matches at 7 bases. V was clipped by 7 bases and J by 6 bases; unmatched bases: 21. The CDR3 is made up of 17 amino acids. Germline CDR1 reads LNHDA; CDR2 reads SQIVND (reference sequence).

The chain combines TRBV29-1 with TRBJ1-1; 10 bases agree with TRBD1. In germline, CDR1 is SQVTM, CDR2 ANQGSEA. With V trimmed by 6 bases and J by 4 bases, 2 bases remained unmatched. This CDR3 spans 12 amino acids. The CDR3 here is CSVDRGPTEAFF. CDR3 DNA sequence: TGCAGCGTCGACAGGGGGCCCACTGAAGCTTTCTTT.

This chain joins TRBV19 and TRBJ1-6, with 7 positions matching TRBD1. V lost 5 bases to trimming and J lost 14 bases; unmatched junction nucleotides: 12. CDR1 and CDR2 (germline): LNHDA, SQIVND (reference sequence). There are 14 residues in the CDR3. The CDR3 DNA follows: TGTGCCAGTAGTGACTCCGGGACAGCGCAGTCCCTCCACTTT. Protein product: CASSDSGTAQSLHF.

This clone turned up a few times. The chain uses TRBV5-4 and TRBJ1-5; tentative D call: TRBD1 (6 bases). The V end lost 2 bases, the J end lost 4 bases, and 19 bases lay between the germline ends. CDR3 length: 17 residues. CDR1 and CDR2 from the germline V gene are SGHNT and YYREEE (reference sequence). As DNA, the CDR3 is TGTGCCAGCAGCTTAAAACCGGGACACCTGGGGAATCAGCCCCAGCATTTT. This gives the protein CASSLKPGHLGNQPQHF. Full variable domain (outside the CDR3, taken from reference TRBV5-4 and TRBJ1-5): ETGVTQSPTHLIKTRGQQVTLRCSSQSGHNTVSWYQQALGQGPQFIFQYYREEENGRGNFPPRFSGLQFPNYSSELNVNALELDDSALYLCASSLKPGHLGNQPQHFGDGTRLSIL.

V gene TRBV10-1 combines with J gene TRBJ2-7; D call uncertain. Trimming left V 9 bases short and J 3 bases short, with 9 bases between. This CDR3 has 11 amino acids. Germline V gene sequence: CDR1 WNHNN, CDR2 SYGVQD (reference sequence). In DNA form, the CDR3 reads TGCGCCAGACTGCAGGTCTACGAGCAGTACTTC. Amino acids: CARLQVYEQYF.

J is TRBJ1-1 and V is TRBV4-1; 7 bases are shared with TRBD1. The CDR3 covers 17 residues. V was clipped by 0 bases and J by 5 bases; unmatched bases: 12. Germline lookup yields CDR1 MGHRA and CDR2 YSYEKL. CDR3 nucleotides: TGCGCCAGCAGCCAAGATGGGCTCGGACAGGTATTGACTGAAGCTTTCTTT. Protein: CASSQDGLGQVLTEAFF.

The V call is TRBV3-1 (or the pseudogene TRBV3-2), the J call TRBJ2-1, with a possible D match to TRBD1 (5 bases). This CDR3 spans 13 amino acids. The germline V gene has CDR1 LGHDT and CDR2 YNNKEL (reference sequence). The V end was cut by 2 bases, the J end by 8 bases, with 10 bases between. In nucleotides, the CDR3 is TGTGCCAGCAGCCAAACTATCAGGGATGAGCAGTTCTTC. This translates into CASSQTIRDEQFF.

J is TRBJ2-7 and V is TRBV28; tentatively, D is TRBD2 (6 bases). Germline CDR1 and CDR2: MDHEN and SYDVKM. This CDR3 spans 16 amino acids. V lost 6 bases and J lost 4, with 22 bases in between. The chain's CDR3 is CASSGSDGLMWYEQYF. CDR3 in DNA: TGTGCCAGCAGCGGGAGCGACGGATTAATGTGGTACGAGCAGTACTTC.

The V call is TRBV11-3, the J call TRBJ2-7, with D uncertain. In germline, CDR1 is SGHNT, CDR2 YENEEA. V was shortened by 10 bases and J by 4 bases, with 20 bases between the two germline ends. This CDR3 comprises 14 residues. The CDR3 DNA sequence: TGTGCCACCACAGACGGCTGTTGGATTTACGAGCAGTACTTC. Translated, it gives CATTDGCWIYEQYF.

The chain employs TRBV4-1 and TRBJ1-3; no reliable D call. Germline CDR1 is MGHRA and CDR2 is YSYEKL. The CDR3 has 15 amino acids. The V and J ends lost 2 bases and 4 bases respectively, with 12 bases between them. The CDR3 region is CASSQSENGGNTIYF. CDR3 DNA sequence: TGCGCCAGCAGCCAATCGGAGAATGGGGGAAACACCATATATTTT.

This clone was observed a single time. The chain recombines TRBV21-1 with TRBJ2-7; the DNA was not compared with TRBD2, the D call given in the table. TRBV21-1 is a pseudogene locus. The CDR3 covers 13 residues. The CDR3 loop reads CARRGGNSYEQYF. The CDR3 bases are TGTGCCAGAAGGGGGGGAAACTCCTACGAGCAGTACTTC.

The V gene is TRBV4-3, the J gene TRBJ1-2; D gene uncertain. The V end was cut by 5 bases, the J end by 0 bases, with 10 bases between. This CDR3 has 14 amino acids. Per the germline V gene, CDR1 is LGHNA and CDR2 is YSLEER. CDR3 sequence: CASSSGVTNYGYTF. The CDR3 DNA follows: TGCGCCAGCAGCTCGGGAGTTACTAACTATGGCTACACCTTC.

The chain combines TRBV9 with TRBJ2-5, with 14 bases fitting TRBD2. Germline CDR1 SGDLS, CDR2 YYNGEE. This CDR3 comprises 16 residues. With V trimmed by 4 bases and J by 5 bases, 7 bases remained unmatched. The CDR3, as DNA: TGTGCCAGCAGCCCGGGGACTAGCGGGAGTTGGGAGACCCAGTACTTC. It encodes CASSPGTSGSWETQYF.

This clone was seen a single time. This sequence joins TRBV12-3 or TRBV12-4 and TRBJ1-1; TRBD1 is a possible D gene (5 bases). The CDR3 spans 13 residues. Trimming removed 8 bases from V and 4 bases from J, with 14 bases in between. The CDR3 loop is CASLPNRGTEAFF. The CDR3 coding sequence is TGTGCCAGCCTTCCCAATAGGGGCACTGAAGCTTTCTTT.

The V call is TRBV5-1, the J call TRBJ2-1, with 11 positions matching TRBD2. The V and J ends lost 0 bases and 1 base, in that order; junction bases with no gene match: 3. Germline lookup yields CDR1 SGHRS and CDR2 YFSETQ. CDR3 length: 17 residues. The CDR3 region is CASSLGGLADSYNEQFF. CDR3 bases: TGCGCCAGCAGCTTGGGGGGACTAGCGGATTCCTACAATGAGCAGTTCTTC.

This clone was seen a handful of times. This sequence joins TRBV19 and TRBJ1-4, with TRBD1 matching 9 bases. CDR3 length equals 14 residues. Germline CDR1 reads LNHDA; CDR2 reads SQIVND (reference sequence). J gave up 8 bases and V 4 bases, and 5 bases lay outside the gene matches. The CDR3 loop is CASSTRDREEKLFF. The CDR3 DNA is TGTGCCAGTAGTACCCGGGACAGGGAGGAAAAACTGTTTTTT.

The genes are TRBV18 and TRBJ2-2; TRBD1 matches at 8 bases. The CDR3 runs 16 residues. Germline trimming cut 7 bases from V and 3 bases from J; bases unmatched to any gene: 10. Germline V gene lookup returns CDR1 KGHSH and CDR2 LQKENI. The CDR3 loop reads CASFTTGQGHTGELFF. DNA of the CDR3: TGTGCCAGCTTCACCACAGGACAGGGTCACACCGGGGAGCTGTTTTTT. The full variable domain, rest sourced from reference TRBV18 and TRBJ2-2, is NAGVMQNPRHLVRRRGQEARLRCSPMKGHSHVYWYRQLPEEGLKFMVYLQKENIIDESGMPKERFSAEFPKEGPSILRIQQVVRGDSAAYFCASFTTGQGHTGELFFGEGSRLTVL.

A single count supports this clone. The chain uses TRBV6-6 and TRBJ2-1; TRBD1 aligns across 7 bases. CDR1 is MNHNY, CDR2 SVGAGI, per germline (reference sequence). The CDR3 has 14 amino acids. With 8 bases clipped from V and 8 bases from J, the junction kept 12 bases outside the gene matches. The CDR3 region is CASWVRGPLDEQFF. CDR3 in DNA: TGTGCCAGCTGGGTTAGGGGGCCTCTAGATGAGCAGTTCTTC.